The T cell receptor (beta chain) described here comes from a study of shared clonotypes between healthy human individuals. Findings and caveats of the study: Generally, naive subsets (rather than memory subsets) showed larger estimated richness.

The assay was immunoSEQ multiplex PCR, and TCRdb's table has in-frame clones only and misses some. The sample yields over 2 million clones, approximately 90% seen once. Of note for this clone: Its cognate antigen is unknown.

Germline V lookup: CDR1 MGHRA, CDR2 YSYEKL. The CDR3 extends over 13 amino acids. With 6 bases clipped from V and 3 bases from J, the junction kept 3 bases outside the gene matches. Donation came from healthy HIV-negative adults that had no recent acute infections or vaccinations. The sample taken for sequencing was naive CD4+ T cells from PBMCs. Subset given: CD45RA+ positively selected. The sequence was collected from a man younger than 35 in good health. Some clones in this sample may be carry-over from other donors' samples. V is TRBV4-1 and J is TRBJ2-7; 9 bases are a match to TRBD1. CDR3 nucleotides: TGCGCCAGCAGACCGACAGGGGGCTACGAGCAGTACTTC. This encodes CASRPTGGYEQYF.